This T cell receptor beta chain comes out of a study of tumor-infiltrating lymphocytes in localized non-small cell lung cancer. Study findings and constraints: Tumors had more T cell infiltration than uninvolved lung, per TCRbeta sequencing and CD3 counts.

The ends were cut back, 1 base at V and 3 bases at J, with 13 bases in the middle. Looked up from germline, CDR1 is SGHVS and CDR2 is FQNEAQ. This CDR3 contains 15 residues. Assay: immunoSEQ multiplex PCR; the TCRdb copy retains only in-frame clones and omits some. The sample holds fewer than 11,000 clones, about 76% seen once. Details on this clone: Its antigen is not known.

The TCR comes from a human donor with non-small cell lung cancer. Material: uninvolved lung tissue not adjacent to the tumor. The rearrangement links TRBV7-8 to TRBJ2-7; D may be TRBD2 (5 bases). CDR3 residues: CASSLGSSTNYEQYF. CDR3 coding DNA: TGTGCCAGCAGCTTAGGGAGCTCGACTAACTACGAGCAGTACTTC.